This T cell receptor beta chain was sequenced for a study of monozygotic twins with cystic fibrosis. For the study at large: With about 15 PCR cycles, barcoded libraries came from around 3 micrograms of fragmented DNA.

The protocol was immunoSEQ multiplex PCR, while the TCRdb copy is restricted to in-frame clones and leaves out a portion. The sample contains about 32,000 clones, about 92% of which appear only once. CDR1 is MRHNA, CDR2 SNTAGT, per germline. V shed 4 bases and J shed 2 bases, with 12 bases lying between them. This CDR3 has 15 amino acids. Overall study findings and caveats: No link emerged between shared CDR3 counts and age, concordance or severity. In 13 of 16 pairs, V gene usage was closest to the co-twin's.

As regards this clone: The antigen remains unidentified.

Material: blood. The V call is TRBV6-4, the J call TRBJ2-1, with D maybe TRBD2 (6 bases). This receptor was obtained from a girl aged 2 to 9 with cystic fibrosis. CDR3 protein: CASSATGDPYNEQFF. DNA of the CDR3: TGTGCCAGCAGTGCAACGGGGGATCCCTACAATGAGCAGTTCTTC.